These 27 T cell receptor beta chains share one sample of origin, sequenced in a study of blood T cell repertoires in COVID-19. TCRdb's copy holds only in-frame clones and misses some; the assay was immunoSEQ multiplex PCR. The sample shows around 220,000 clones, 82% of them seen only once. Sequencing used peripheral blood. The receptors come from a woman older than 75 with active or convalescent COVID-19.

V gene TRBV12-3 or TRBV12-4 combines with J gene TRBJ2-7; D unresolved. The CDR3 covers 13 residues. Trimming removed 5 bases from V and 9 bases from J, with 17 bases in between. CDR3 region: CASSLQLYDGQYF. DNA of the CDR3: TGTGCCAGCAGTCTACAGCTCTACGATGGGCAGTACTTC.

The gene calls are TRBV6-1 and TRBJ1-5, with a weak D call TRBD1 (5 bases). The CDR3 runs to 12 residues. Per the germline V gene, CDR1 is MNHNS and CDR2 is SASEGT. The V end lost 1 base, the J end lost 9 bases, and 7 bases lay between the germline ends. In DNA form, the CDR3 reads TGTGCCAGCAGTGAAGGAAGGGGGCCCCAGCATTTT. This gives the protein CASSEGRGPQHF.

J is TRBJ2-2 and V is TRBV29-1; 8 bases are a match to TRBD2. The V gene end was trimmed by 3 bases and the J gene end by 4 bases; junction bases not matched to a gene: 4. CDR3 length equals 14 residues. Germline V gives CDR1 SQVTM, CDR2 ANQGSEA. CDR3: CSVDKAGVTGELFF. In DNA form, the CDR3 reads TGCAGCGTTGATAAAGCGGGAGTCACCGGGGAGCTGTTTTTT.

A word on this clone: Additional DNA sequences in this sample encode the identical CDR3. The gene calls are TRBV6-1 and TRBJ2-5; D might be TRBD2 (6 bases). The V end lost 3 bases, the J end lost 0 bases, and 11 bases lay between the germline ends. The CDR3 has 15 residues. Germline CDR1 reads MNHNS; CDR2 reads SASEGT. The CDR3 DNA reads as TGTGCCAGCAGTGATGGACTAAAGTACCAAGAGACCCAGTACTTC. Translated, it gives CASSDGLKYQETQYF.

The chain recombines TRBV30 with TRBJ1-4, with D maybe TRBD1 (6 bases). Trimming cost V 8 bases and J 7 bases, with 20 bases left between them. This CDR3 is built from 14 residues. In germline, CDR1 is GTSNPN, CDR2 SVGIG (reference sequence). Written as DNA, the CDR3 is TGTGCCGTACAATCGGGGGGCTTGGTTGAAAAACTGTTTTTT. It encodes CAVQSGGLVEKLFF.

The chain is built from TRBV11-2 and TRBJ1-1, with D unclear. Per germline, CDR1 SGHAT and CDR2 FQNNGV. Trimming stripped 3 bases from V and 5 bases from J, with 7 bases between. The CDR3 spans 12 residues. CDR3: CASSFSLTEAFF. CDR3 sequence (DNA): TGTGCCAGCAGCTTTTCCTTGACTGAAGCTTTCTTT.

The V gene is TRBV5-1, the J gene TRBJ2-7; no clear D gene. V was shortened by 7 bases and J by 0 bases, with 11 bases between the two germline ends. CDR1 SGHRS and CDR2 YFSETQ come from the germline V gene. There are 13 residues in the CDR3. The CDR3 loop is CASQSLSSYEQYF. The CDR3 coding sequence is TGCGCCAGCCAAAGTCTAAGCTCCTACGAGCAGTACTTC. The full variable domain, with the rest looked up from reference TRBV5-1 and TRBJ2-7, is KAGVTQTPRYLIKTRGQQVTLSCSPISGHRSVSWYQQTPGQGLQFLFEYFSETQRNKGNFPGRFSGRQFSNSRSEMNVSTLELGDSALYLCASQSLSSYEQYFGPGTRLTVT.

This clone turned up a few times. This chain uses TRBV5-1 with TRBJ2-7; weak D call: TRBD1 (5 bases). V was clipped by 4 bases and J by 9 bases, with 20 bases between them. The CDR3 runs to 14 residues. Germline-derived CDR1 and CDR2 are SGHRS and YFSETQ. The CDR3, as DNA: TGCGCCAGCAGCCAGACAGCGCAACCTGGCGTGCAGTACTTC. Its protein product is CASSQTAQPGVQYF.

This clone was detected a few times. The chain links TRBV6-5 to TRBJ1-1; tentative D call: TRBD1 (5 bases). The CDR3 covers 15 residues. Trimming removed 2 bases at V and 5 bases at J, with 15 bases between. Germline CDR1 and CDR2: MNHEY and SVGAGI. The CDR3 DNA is TGTGCCAGCAGTTACGCCGCGGGGGTAGGGACTGAAGCTTTCTTT. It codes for CASSYAAGVGTEAFF.

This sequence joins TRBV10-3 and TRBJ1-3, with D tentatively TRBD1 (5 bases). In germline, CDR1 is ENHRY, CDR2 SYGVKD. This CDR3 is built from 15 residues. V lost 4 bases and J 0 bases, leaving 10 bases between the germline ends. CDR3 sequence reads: CAISAGGTSGNTIYF. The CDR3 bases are TGTGCCATCAGTGCCGGGGGAACCTCTGGAAACACCATATATTTT.

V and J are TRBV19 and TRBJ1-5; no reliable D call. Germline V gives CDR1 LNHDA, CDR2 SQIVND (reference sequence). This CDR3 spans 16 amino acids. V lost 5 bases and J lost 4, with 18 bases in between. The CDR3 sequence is CASSPRELLSNQPQHF. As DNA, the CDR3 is TGTGCCAGTAGTCCCCGTGAGTTACTTTCTAATCAGCCCCAGCATTTT.

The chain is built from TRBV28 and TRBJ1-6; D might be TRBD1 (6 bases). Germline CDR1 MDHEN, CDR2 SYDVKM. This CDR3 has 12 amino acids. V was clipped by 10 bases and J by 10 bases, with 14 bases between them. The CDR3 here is CAIQGTGSPLHF. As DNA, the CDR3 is TGTGCCATCCAGGGGACCGGGTCACCCCTCCACTTT. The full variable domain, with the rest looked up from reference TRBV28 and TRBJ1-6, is DVKVTQSSRYLVKRTGEKVFLECVQDMDHENMFWYRQDPGLGLRLIYFSYDVKMKEKGDIPEGYSVSREKKERFSLILESASTNQTSMYLCAIQGTGSPLHFGNGTRLTVT.

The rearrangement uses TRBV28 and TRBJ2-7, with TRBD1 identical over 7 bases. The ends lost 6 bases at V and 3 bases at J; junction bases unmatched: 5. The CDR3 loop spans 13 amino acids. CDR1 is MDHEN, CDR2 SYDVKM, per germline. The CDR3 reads CASRPGQNYEQYF. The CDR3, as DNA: TGTGCCAGCAGGCCGGGACAGAACTACGAGCAGTACTTC.

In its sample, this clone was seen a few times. The CDR3 reads CASSIGRARRNYGYTF. CDR3 nucleotides: TGTGCCAGTAGTATTGGTCGTGCTAGGCGAAACTATGGCTACACCTTC. The chain recombines TRBV19 with TRBJ1-2; D is ambiguous. This CDR3 spans 16 amino acids. Looked up from germline, CDR1 is LNHDA and CDR2 is SQIVND (reference sequence). V gave up 3 bases and J gave up 2 bases, with 16 bases separating them.

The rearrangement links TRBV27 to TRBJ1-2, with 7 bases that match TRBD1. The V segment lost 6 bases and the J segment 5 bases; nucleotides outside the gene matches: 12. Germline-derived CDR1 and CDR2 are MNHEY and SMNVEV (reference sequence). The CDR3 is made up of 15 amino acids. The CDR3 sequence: CASSRGGGIWYGYTF. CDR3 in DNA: TGTGCCAGCAGCCGAGGAGGGGGCATCTGGTATGGCTACACCTTC.

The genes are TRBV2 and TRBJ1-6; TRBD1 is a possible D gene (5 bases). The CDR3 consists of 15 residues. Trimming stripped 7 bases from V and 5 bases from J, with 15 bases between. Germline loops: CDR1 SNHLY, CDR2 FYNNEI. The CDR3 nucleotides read TGTGCCAGCAAGGATAGTGGGGCCCATAATTCACCCCTCCACTTT. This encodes CASKDSGAHNSPLHF.

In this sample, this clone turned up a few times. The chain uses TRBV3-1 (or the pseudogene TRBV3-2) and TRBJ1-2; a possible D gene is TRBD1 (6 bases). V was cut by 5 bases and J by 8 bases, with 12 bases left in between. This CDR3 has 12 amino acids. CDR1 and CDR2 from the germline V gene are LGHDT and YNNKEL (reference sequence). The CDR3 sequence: CASSRTARGYTF. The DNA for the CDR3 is TGTGCCAGCAGCAGGACAGCCCGGGGCTACACCTTC.

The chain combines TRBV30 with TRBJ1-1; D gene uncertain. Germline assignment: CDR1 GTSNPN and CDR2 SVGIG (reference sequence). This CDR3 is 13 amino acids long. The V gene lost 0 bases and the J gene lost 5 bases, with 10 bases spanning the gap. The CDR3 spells CAWSVREWTEAFF. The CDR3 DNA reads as TGTGCCTGGAGTGTTCGGGAGTGGACTGAAGCTTTCTTT.

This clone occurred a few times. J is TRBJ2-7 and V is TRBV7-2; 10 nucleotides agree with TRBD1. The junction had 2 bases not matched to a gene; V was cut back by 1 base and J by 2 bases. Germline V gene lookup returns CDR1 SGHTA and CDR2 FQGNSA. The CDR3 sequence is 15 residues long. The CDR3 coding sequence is TGTGCCAGCAGCTTAGGGGGACAGGGGACCTACGAGCAGTACTTC. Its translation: CASSLGGQGTYEQYF.

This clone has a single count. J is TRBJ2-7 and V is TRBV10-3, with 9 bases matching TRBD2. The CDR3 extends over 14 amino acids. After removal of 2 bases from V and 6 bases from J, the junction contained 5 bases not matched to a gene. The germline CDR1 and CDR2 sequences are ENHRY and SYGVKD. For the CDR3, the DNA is TGTGCCATCAGTGAGCCGGGACTAGCAGGCGAGCAGTACTTC. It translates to CAISEPGLAGEQYF.

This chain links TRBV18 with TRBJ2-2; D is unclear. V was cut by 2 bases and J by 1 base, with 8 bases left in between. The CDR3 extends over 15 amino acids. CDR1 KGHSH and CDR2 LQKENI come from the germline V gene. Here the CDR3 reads CASSPMQVNTGELFF. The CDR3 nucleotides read TGTGCCAGCTCACCAATGCAGGTGAACACCGGGGAGCTGTTTTTT.

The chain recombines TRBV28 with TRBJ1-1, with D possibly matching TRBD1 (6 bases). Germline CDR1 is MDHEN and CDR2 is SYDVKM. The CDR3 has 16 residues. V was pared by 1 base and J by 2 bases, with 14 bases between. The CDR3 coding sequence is TGTGCCAGCAGTTTATCACCAGGGGCAATTAACACTGAAGCTTTCTTT. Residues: CASSLSPGAINTEAFF.

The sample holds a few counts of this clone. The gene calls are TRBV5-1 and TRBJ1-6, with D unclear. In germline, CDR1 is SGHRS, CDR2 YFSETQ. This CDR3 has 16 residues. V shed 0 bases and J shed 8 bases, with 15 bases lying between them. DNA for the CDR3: TGCGCCAGCAGCTTGGAAGGCAGCCGGGTGGATTCACCCCTCCACTTT. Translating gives CASSLEGSRVDSPLHF.

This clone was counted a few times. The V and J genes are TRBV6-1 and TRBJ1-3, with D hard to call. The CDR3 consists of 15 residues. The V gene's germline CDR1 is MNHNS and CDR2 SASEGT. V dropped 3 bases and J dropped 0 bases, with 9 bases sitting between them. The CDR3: CASSDAPSSGNTIYF. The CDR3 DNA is TGTGCCAGCAGTGACGCACCGAGCTCTGGAAACACCATATATTTT.

The CDR3 coding sequence is TGTGCCAGTCGTCGACAGGGATACTATGGCTACACCTTC. Protein product: CASRRQGYYGYTF. The chain employs TRBV19 and TRBJ1-2, with TRBD1 matching 7 bases. The V segment lost 8 bases and the J segment 3 bases; nucleotides outside the gene matches: 6. The CDR3 has 13 amino acids. Per germline, CDR1 LNHDA and CDR2 SQIVND (reference sequence).

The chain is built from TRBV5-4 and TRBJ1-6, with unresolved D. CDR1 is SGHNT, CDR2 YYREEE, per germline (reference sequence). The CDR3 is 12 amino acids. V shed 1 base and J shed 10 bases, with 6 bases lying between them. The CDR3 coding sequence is TGTGCCAGCAGCTTGCTGTCCTCACCCCTCCACTTT. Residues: CASSLLSSPLHF.

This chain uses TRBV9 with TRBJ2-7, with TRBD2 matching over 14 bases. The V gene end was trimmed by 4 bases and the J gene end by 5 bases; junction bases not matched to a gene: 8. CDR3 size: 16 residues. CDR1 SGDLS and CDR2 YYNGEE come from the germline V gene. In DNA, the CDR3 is TGTGCCAGCAGCCTAGGGACTAGCGGGAGTATCAACGAGCAGTACTTC. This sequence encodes CASSLGTSGSINEQYF.